A single T cell receptor (beta chain) is shown here with its context. CDR3 length: 14 amino acids. CDR1 is MNHEY and CDR2 is SMNVEV in the germline V gene (reference sequence). V lost 2 bases and J 7 bases, leaving 12 bases between the germline ends. The table came from immunoSEQ multiplex PCR; TCRdb's copy has only in-frame clones and leaves some out. The profile shows about 80,000 clones, more than 85% of them singletons. This sample is part of a study of technical replicates of blood from a few donors. Material for sequencing was T cells isolated from PBMCs. V gene TRBV27 combines with J gene TRBJ2-1; D is ambiguous. The receptor was derived from a human donor in good health. The CDR3 here is CASSLMAGANEQFF. CDR3 in DNA: TGTGCCAGCAGTTTAATGGCCGGAGCAAATGAGCAGTTCTTC.